These 21 T cell receptor beta chains originate from one sample sequenced in a study of T cells in Graves' hyperthyroidism and ophthalmopathy. Researchers amplified the TCR beta CDR3 regions from RNA transcripts. Primed by the HTBI set, a first-round RT-PCR was run on the TCR CDR3. TCRdb independently ran MiXCR on the multiplex PCR reads; one entry per CDR3 protein. The repertoire has around 36,000 distinct CDR3 sequences, around 56% of them found once; the top ten carry 17%. The source material was blood. The receptors originated from a man in his forties or fifties with Graves' ophthalmopathy.

This chain links TRBV7-9 with TRBJ1-2; D is possibly TRBD1 (5 bases). Germline assignment: CDR1 SEHNR and CDR2 FQNEAQ (reference sequence). The V end lost 3 bases, the J end lost 3 bases, and 14 bases lay between the germline ends. The CDR3 extends over 15 amino acids. CDR3 DNA sequence: TGTGCCAGCAGCTTTGGAACCGGGACCGACTATGGCTACACCTTC. Encoded protein: CASSFGTGTDYGYTF.

The rearrangement uses TRBV5-1 and TRBJ2-3, with TRBD1 identical over 9 bases. With 5 bases clipped from V and 3 bases from J, the junction kept 10 bases outside the gene matches. The V gene's germline CDR1 is SGHRS and CDR2 YFSETQ. The CDR3 totals 16 residues. The CDR3 loop is CASREGYGQGTDTQYF. Here the CDR3 DNA reads TGCGCCAGCAGGGAGGGCTACGGACAGGGGACAGATACGCAGTATTTT.

To note about this clonotype: One junction end disagrees with the germline gene, perhaps due to a read error. This chain uses TRBV10-3 with TRBJ2-1; D possibly matches TRBD1 or TRBD2 (5 bases each). Germline V gives CDR1 ENHRY, CDR2 SYGVKD. The CDR3 runs to 16 residues. CDR3 residues: CDISDSRGEGYNEQFF. For the CDR3, the DNA is TGTGACATCAGTGATAGTAGAGGGGAAGGATACAATGAGCAGTTCTTC.

This clonotype was found many times. The chain combines TRBV7-2 with TRBJ1-5, with D possibly TRBD1 on 6 matching bases. There are 14 residues in the CDR3. Between the trimmed V and J ends, which lost 2 bases and 5 bases, there was a span of 10 bases. Germline CDR1 SGHTA, CDR2 FQGNSA. CDR3 DNA: TGTGCCAGCAGCTTAATGGGGGGCCATCAGCCCCAGCATTTT. As protein: CASSLMGGHQPQHF.

The V and J genes are TRBV6-1 and TRBJ2-7, with D possibly matching TRBD2 (7 bases). CDR1 is MNHNS, CDR2 SASEGT, per germline. This CDR3 region has 17 residues. V lost 6 bases to trimming and J lost 1 base, with 22 bases between them. The CDR3 DNA reads TGTGCCAGCAGGTCTGAGGTGGGCGGGGGCGCTTCCTACGAGCAGTACTTC. This gives the protein CASRSEVGGGASYEQYF.

As to this clonotype: The junction departs from germline at one end; a sequencing error may be responsible. The chain links TRBV5-1 to TRBJ2-7, with D tentatively TRBD1 (6 bases). This CDR3 spans 14 amino acids. The germline gives CDR1 SGHRS, CDR2 YFSETQ. CDR3 nucleotides: TGCGCCAGCAGCCAGGGAACAGGGTTCGACGAGCAGCACTTC. Amino acids: CASSQGTGFDEQHF.

By its share, this clonotype is medium-sized (0.01 to 0.1%). V gene TRBV20-1 combines with J gene TRBJ2-1; D gene unclear. Germline CDR1 DFQATT, CDR2 SNEGSKA (reference sequence). The CDR3 length is 10 residues. Trimming shortened V by 1 base and J by 8 bases, and 3 bases separated the two germline ends. The CDR3 spells CSARVYEQFF. CDR3 sequence (DNA): TGCAGTGCTAGAGTCTATGAGCAGTTCTTC.

CDR3 amino acids: CASSLDRDYGYTF. The CDR3 nucleotides read TGTGCCAGCAGCTTGGACAGAGACTATGGCTACACCTTC. The genes are TRBV5-4 and TRBJ1-2; D gene uncertain. Per germline, CDR1 SGHNT and CDR2 YYREEE (reference sequence). The CDR3 contains 13 residues. V dropped 0 bases and J dropped 3 bases, with 6 bases sitting between them.

The chain is built from TRBV24-1 and TRBJ2-1; 9 bases align to TRBD1. CDR3 length equals 17 residues. CDR1 and CDR2 from the germline V gene are KGHDR and SFDVKD. The V and J ends lost 2 bases and 4 bases, in that order; junction bases with no gene match: 8. CDR3 sequence: CATSDSQGAFLYNEQFF. In DNA, the CDR3 is TGTGCCACCAGTGATTCACAGGGGGCGTTTTTGTACAATGAGCAGTTCTTC.

The chain uses TRBV12-3 or TRBV12-4 and TRBJ1-5; 8 bases are shared with TRBD1. This CDR3 has 16 residues. Trimming took 6 bases from V and 0 from J; bases not matched to a gene: 7. The CDR3 sequence: CASSSTGGYSNQPQHF. Here the CDR3 DNA reads TGTGCCAGCAGCTCTACAGGGGGGTATAGCAATCAGCCCCAGCATTTT.

The V and J genes are TRBV20-1 and TRBJ2-3; TRBD2 matches 11 bases. The CDR3 runs 14 residues. Germline assignment: CDR1 DFQATT and CDR2 SNEGSKA (reference sequence). The V segment lost 3 bases and the J segment 4 bases; nucleotides outside the gene matches: 3. CDR3: CSARPSGGSDTQYF. The DNA for the CDR3 is TGCAGTGCTAGGCCTAGCGGGGGGTCAGATACGCAGTATTTT.

The chain recombines TRBV7-9 with TRBJ2-7; 7 bases map to TRBD1. This CDR3 is built from 16 residues. Germline V lookup: CDR1 SEHNR, CDR2 FQNEAQ (reference sequence). V shed 0 bases, J shed 6 bases, and the junction held 11 bases outside the gene matches. The DNA for the CDR3 is TGTGCCAGCAGCTTAGCTCCGGGGCAGGGGGATGGCGAGCAGTACTTC. Its translation is CASSLAPGQGDGEQYF.

This clonotype was counted ten times or more. This chain's CDR3 is CASSIERQTRGEQFF. The CDR3 region has the DNA TGCGCCAGCAGCATTGAGCGACAGACTCGAGGGGAGCAGTTCTTC. This sequence joins TRBV5-1 and TRBJ2-1; either TRBD1 or TRBD2 may fit D (5 bases each). This CDR3 is 15 amino acids long. V was clipped by 4 bases and J by 10 bases, with 21 bases between them. From germline, CDR1 is SGHRS and CDR2 YFSETQ.

This clonotype ranks as medium-sized. V is TRBV15 and J is TRBJ2-1; 11 bases agree with TRBD2. There are 16 residues in the CDR3. CDR1 is LNHNV and CDR2 is YYDKDF in the germline V gene (reference sequence). V shed 2 bases, J shed 3 bases, and the junction held 3 bases outside the gene matches. The CDR3 coding sequence is TGTGCCACCAGCAGACCGACTAGCGGGAACTACAATGAGCAGTTCTTC. Protein sequence: CATSRPTSGNYNEQFF. The whole variable domain, filled in from reference TRBV15 and TRBJ2-1, reads DAMVIQNPRYQVTQFGKPVTLSCSQTLNHNVMYWYQQKSSQAPKLLFHYYDKDFNNEADTPDNFQSRRPNTSFCFLDIRSPGLGDTAMYLCATSRPTSGNYNEQFFGPGTRLTVL.

Turning to this clonotype: A junction end diverges from the germline sequence, so it may reflect a read error. This rearrangement joins TRBV18 to TRBJ2-7; D is possibly TRBD1 or TRBD2 (5 bases each). This CDR3 spans 13 amino acids. Germline CDR1 reads KGHSH; CDR2 reads LQKENI. CDR3 protein: CASSPSRDAGPCF. The CDR3 DNA reads as TGTGCCAGCTCCCCGAGCCGGGACGCGGGCCCGTGCTTC.

This clonotype was counted ten times or more. The chain joins TRBV5-1 to TRBJ1-2, with TRBD1 matching over 9 bases. This CDR3 region has 15 residues. The trim removed 2 bases at V and 2 bases at J, leaving 4 bases unmatched. CDR1 is SGHRS and CDR2 is YFSETQ in the germline V gene. The DNA of the CDR3 is TGCGCCAGCAGCTTTGGGACAGGGTCGAACTATGGCTACACCTTC. The encoded protein is CASSFGTGSNYGYTF.

This clonotype was detected ten times or more. The chain uses TRBV9 and TRBJ2-1, with D unclear. Looked up from germline, CDR1 is SGDLS and CDR2 is YYNGEE. The V and J ends lost 0 bases and 6 bases respectively, with 7 bases between them. CDR3 length equals 13 residues. CDR3 protein: CASSVGQLNEQFF. CDR3 sequence (DNA): TGTGCCAGCAGCGTAGGTCAGCTCAATGAGCAGTTCTTC. The full variable domain, completed using reference TRBV9 and TRBJ2-1, is DSGVTQTPKHLITATGQRVTLRCSPRSGDLSVYWYQQSLDQGLQFLIQYYNGEERAKGNILERFSAQQFPDLHSELNLSSLELGDSALYFCASSVGQLNEQFFGPGTRLTVL.

This clonotype was counted many times. An end of the junction differs from the germline gene, which may be a read error. The chain is built from TRBV11-2 and TRBJ2-4, with 7 bases aligning to TRBD2. The germline gives CDR1 SGHAT, CDR2 FQNNGV. CDR3 length: 12 amino acids. This CDR3 is CASSSLTSPGVF. The CDR3 bases are TGTGCCAGCAGCTCCTTGACTAGCCCCGGCGTGTTC.

V and J are TRBV2 and TRBJ1-5; TRBD1 matches at 8 bases. Germline CDR1 and CDR2: SNHLY and FYNNEI. The CDR3 is 14 residues long. The trim removed 6 bases at V and 7 bases at J, leaving 8 bases unmatched. CDR3 in amino acids: CASRVTGASQPQHF. CDR3 nucleotide sequence: TGTGCCAGCAGGGTGACAGGGGCAAGCCAGCCCCAGCATTTT.

The chain has TRBV10-1 and TRBJ2-7; TRBD1 aligns across 7 bases. CDR1 is WNHNN, CDR2 SYGVQD, per germline (reference sequence). This CDR3 is 17 amino acids long. The trim removed 2 bases at V and 4 bases at J, leaving 14 bases unmatched. CDR3 sequence reads: CASSERPRTGPPYEQYF. CDR3 nucleotides: TGCGCCAGCAGTGAGCGTCCTCGGACAGGCCCCCCGTACGAGCAGTACTTC.

Regarding this clonotype: A read error may account for a junction end that differs from germline. The chain carries TRBV5-5 and TRBJ2-3; D assignment may be TRBD1 or TRBD2 (6 bases each). The CDR3 covers 15 residues. Germline assignment: CDR1 SGHKS and CDR2 YYEKEE (reference sequence). In DNA form, the CDR3 reads TGTGCCAGCAGCTCTCGGGGGCTACGCACAGATTCGCAGTATTTT. Amino acids: CASSSRGLRTDSQYF.